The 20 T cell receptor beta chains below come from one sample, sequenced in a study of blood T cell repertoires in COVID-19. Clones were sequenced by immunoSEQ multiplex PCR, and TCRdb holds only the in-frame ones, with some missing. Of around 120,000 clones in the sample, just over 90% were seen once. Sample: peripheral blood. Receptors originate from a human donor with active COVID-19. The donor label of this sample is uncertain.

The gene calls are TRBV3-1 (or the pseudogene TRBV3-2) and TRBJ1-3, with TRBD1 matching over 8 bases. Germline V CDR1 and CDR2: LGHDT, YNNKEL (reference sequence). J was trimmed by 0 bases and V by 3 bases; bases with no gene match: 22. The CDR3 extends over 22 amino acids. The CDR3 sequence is CASSHQVDNRGRKSYSGNTIYF. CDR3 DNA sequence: TGTGCCAGCAGCCATCAAGTGGACAACAGGGGGAGAAAATCTTACTCTGGAAACACCATATATTTT.

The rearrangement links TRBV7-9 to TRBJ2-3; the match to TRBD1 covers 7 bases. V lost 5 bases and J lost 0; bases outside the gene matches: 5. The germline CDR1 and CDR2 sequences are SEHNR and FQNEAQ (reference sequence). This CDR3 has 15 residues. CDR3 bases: TGTGCCAGCAGCCGGGACAGATCTAGCACAGATACGCAGTATTTT. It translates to CASSRDRSSTDTQYF.

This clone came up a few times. The CDR3 here is CASRRQGSTSNYGYTF. CDR3 nucleotide sequence: TGTGCCAGCAGAAGACAGGGTTCGACCTCTAACTATGGCTACACCTTC. The chain uses TRBV7-9 and TRBJ1-2; 7 bases agree with TRBD1. There are 16 residues in the CDR3. Trimming at V came to 6 bases and at J to 0 bases, leaving 10 bases not matched to a gene. Germline CDR1 SEHNR, CDR2 FQNEAQ (reference sequence).

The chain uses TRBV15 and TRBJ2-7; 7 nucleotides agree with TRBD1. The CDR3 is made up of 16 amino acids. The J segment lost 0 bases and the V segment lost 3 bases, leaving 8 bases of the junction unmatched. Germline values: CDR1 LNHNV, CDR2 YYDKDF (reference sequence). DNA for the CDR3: TGTGCCACCAGCAGGGGAGACAGGGCGCTCTCCTACGAGCAGTACTTC. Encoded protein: CATSRGDRALSYEQYF.

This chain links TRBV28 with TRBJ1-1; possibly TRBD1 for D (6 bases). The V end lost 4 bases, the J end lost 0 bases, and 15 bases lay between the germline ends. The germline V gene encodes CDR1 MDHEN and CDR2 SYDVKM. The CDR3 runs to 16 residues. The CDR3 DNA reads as TGTGCCAGCAGTTCCCCCCGACAGGCCATGAACACTGAAGCTTTCTTT. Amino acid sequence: CASSSPRQAMNTEAFF.

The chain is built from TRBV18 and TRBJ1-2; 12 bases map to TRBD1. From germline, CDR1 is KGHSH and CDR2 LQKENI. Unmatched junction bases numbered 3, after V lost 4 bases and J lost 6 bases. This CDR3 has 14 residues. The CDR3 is CASSLGTGGDGYTF. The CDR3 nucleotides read TGTGCCAGCTCACTCGGGACAGGGGGCGATGGCTACACCTTC.

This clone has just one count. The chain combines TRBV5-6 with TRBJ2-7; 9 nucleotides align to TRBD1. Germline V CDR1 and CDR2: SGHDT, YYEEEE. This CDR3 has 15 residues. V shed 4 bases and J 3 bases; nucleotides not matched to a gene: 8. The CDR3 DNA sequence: TGTGCCAGCAGCAGAACCGGGACAGGGATCTACGAGCAGTACTTC. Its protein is CASSRTGTGIYEQYF. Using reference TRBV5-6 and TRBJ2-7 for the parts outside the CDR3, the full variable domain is DAGVTQSPTHLIKTRGQQVTLRCSPKSGHDTVSWYQQALGQGPQFIFQYYEEEERQRGNFPDRFSGHQFPNYSSELNVNALLLGDSALYLCASSRTGTGIYEQYFGPGTRLTVT.

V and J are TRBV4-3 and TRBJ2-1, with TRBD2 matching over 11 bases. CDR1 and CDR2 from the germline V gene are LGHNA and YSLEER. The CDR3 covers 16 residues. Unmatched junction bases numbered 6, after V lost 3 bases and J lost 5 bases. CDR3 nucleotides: TGCGCCAGCAGCCACGTCCTTAGCGGGGGGGACAATGAGCAGTTCTTC. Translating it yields CASSHVLSGGDNEQFF.

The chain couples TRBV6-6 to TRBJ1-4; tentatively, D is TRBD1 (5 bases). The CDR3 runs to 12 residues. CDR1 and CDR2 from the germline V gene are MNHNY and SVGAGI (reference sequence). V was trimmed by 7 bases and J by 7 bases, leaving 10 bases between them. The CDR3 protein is CASTQGSEKLFF. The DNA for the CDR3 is TGTGCCAGCACCCAGGGCTCTGAAAAACTGTTTTTT.

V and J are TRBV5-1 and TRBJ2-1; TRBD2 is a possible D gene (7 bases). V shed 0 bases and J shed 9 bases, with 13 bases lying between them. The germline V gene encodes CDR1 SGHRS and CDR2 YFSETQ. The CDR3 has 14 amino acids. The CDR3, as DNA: TGCGCCAGCAGCTTGGGACGGGGGGCCGGTGAGCAGTTCTTC. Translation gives CASSLGRGAGEQFF.

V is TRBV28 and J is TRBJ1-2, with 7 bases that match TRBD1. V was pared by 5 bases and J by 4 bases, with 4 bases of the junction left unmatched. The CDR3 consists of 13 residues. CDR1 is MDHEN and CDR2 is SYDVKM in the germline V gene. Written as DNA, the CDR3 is TGTGCCAGCAGTCAGACAGGGACCTATGGCTACACCTTC. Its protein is CASSQTGTYGYTF.

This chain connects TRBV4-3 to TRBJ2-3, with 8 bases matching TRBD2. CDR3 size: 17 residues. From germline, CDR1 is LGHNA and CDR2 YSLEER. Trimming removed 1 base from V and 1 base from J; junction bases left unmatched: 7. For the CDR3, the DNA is TGCGCCAGCAGCCAAGGGGGTGCGCGGGGGGGCACAGATACGCAGTATTTT. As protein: CASSQGGARGGTDTQYF.

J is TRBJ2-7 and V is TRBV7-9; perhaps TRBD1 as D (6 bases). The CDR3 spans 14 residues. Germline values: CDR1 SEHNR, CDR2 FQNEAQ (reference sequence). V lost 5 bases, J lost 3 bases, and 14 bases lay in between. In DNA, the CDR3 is TGTGCCAGCAGCCACGGGACACGGAACTACGAGCAGTACTTC. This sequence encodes CASSHGTRNYEQYF.

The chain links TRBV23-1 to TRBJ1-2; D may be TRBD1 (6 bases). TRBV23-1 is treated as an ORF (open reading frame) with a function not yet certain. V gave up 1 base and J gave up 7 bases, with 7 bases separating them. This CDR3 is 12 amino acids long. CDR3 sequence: CASSQYRAGYTF. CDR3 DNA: TGCGCCAGCAGTCAATACAGGGCTGGCTACACCTTC.

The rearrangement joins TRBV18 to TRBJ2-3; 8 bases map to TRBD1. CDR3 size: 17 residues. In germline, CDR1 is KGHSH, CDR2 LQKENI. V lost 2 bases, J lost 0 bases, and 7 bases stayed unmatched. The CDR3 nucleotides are TGTGCCAGCTCACCATTAACAGGGGGTTCTAGCACAGATACGCAGTATTTT. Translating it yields CASSPLTGGSSTDTQYF.

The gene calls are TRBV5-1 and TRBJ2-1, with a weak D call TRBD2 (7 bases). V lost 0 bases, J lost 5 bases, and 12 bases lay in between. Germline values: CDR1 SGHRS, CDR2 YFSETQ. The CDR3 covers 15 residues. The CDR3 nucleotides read TGCGCCAGCAGCTTGGCCGGGGGGCACAACAATGAGCAGTTCTTC. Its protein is CASSLAGGHNNEQFF.

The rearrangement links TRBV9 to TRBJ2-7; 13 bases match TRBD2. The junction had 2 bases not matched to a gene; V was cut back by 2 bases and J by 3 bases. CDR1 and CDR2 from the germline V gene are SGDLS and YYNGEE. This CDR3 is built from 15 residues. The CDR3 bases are TGTGCCAGCAGCGTCGGGACTAGCGGGGTCTACGAGCAGTACTTC. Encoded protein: CASSVGTSGVYEQYF.

CDR3 residues: CASSPGGRGETQYF. The CDR3 region has the DNA TGTGCCAGCAGCCCCGGGGGCAGGGGGGAGACCCAGTACTTC. The chain carries TRBV7-2 and TRBJ2-5, with TRBD1 as a possible D gene (7 bases). V shed 5 bases and J shed 5 bases, with 15 bases lying between them. Germline CDR1 is SGHTA and CDR2 is FQGNSA. The CDR3 runs 14 residues.

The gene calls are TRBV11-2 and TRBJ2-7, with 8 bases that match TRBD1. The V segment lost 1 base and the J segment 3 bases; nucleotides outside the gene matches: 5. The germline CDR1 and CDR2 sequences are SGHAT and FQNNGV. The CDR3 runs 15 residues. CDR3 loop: CASSLVAGGFYEQYF. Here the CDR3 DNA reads TGTGCCAGCAGCTTAGTGGCAGGGGGCTTCTACGAGCAGTACTTC.

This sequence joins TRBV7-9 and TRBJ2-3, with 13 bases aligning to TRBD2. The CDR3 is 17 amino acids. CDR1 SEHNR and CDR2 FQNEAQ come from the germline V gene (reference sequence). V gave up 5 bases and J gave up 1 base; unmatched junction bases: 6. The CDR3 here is CASSQGLAGVRTDTQYF. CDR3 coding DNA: TGTGCCAGCAGCCAAGGACTAGCGGGGGTACGCACAGATACGCAGTATTTT.